The 30 T cell receptor beta chains below were found in one sample sequenced in a study of blood T cell repertoires in COVID-19. Measured with immunoSEQ multiplex PCR; TCRdb has only the in-frame clones, and not every one. The sample has under 200,000 clones; roughly nine tenths are singletons. The sequencing sample was made of peripheral blood. The origin of the receptors is a young man with acute or convalescent COVID-19.

The chain recombines TRBV5-4 with TRBJ1-3, with 9 bases that match TRBD1. Germline CDR1 and CDR2: SGHNT and YYREEE (reference sequence). The CDR3 loop spans 15 amino acids. Unmatched junction bases numbered 6, after V lost 4 bases and J lost 4 bases. For the CDR3, the DNA is TGTGCCAGCAGCCTTGGGACAGGGCAAGGAAACACCATATATTTT. Translation gives CASSLGTGQGNTIYF.

This chain links TRBV28 with TRBJ2-1, with D uncertain. Germline assignment: CDR1 MDHEN and CDR2 SYDVKM. The CDR3 covers 14 residues. Trimming pared 0 bases from V and 4 bases from J, leaving 7 bases between. CDR3 in amino acids: CASSLWTKYNEQFF. The CDR3 DNA follows: TGTGCCAGCAGTTTATGGACAAAATACAATGAGCAGTTCTTC.

This chain uses TRBV30 with TRBJ2-7; 8 positions match TRBD1. Germline CDR1 reads GTSNPN; CDR2 reads SVGIG (reference sequence). Trimming at V came to 5 bases and at J to 5 bases, leaving 14 bases not matched to a gene. This CDR3 region has 15 residues. The DNA for the CDR3 is TGTGCCTGGCGGAATCGACAGGGGTTGAATCACGAGCAGTACTTC. It encodes CAWRNRQGLNHEQYF. The variable domain in full, with the rest retrieved from reference TRBV30 and TRBJ2-7, is SQTIHQWPATLVQPVGSPLSLECTVEGTSNPNLYWYRQAAGRGLQLLFYSVGIGQISSEVPQNLSASRPQDRQFILSSKKLLLSDSGFYLCAWRNRQGLNHEQYFGPGTRLTVT.

The V call is TRBV7-8, the J call TRBJ2-7; 8 nucleotides match TRBD2. The junction had 11 bases not matched to a gene; V was cut back by 5 bases and J by 5 bases. The length of the CDR3 is 15 residues. The V gene's germline CDR1 is SGHVS and CDR2 FQNEAQ. The CDR3 DNA reads TGTGCCAGCAGCGCCCGGCCGGGGGGGCCCAACGAGCAGTACTTC. It is translated as CASSARPGGPNEQYF.

The J gene is TRBJ1-1, the V gene TRBV10-3; 10 nucleotides align to TRBD1. Trimming cost V 4 bases and J 1 base; bases outside gene matches: 6. Germline V lookup: CDR1 ENHRY, CDR2 SYGVKD. This CDR3 contains 16 residues. The CDR3 bases are TGTGCCATCAGTGGAGGGACAGGGGCCCCGAACACTGAAGCTTTCTTT. Translation gives CAISGGTGAPNTEAFF.

In its sample, this clone was seen a few times. V and J are TRBV6-6 and TRBJ1-1, with a tentative D call TRBD1 (5 bases). The CDR3 extends over 14 amino acids. Germline CDR1 is MNHNY and CDR2 is SVGAGI (reference sequence). V shed 5 bases and J shed 1 base, with 11 bases lying between them. DNA for the CDR3: TGTGCCAGCAGTACGGGACTTCCGAACACTGAAGCTTTCTTT. Translating gives CASSTGLPNTEAFF.

This clone showed up just once. The chain carries TRBV28 and TRBJ2-3; the match to TRBD2 covers 8 bases. CDR1 and CDR2 from the germline V gene are MDHEN and SYDVKM. CDR3 length: 14 amino acids. Trimming at V came to 11 bases and at J to 3 bases, leaving 10 bases not matched to a gene. In nucleotides, the CDR3 is TGTGCCTTAACGGGCAGCGGGGGAACAGATACGCAGTATTTT. Protein: CALTGSGGTDTQYF.

The chain is built from TRBV2 and TRBJ1-1, with 8 bases identical to TRBD1. CDR1 and CDR2 from the germline V gene are SNHLY and FYNNEI. Trimming at V came to 5 bases and at J to 7 bases, leaving 3 bases not matched to a gene. This CDR3 contains 12 residues. The CDR3 region is CASSSGTGEAFF. The CDR3 bases are TGTGCCAGCAGTTCCGGGACAGGTGAAGCTTTCTTT. Drawing the rest from reference TRBV2 and TRBJ1-1, the complete variable domain is EPEVTQTPSHQVTQMGQEVILRCVPISNHLYFYWYRQILGQKVEFLVSFYNNEISEKSEIFDDQFSVERPDGSNFTLKIRSTKLEDSAMYFCASSSGTGEAFFGQGTRLTVV.

This chain connects TRBV19 to TRBJ1-2; D not certain. V gave up 6 bases and J gave up 2 bases, with 13 bases separating them. The CDR3 is 14 residues long. Per the germline V gene, CDR1 is LNHDA and CDR2 is SQIVND (reference sequence). CDR3: CASRHTAGNYGYTF. The CDR3 DNA follows: TGTGCCAGTAGACATACCGCAGGAAACTATGGCTACACCTTC.

The V and J genes are TRBV18 and TRBJ1-2; 7 bases match TRBD1. The V gene's germline CDR1 is KGHSH and CDR2 LQKENI. The CDR3 totals 18 residues. V was pared by 4 bases and J by 1 base, with 15 bases of the junction left unmatched. CDR3 amino acids: CASSLTGVSVKDNYGYTF. CDR3 DNA sequence: TGTGCCAGCTCACTCACAGGGGTTTCAGTGAAAGATAACTATGGCTACACCTTC.

The chain uses TRBV2 and TRBJ2-5; 12 bases are a match to TRBD2. Germline loops: CDR1 SNHLY, CDR2 FYNNEI. The CDR3 runs to 18 residues. The trim removed 4 bases at V and 2 bases at J, leaving 11 bases unmatched. CDR3 in DNA: TGTGCCAGCAGTGGCAGGTTTCTAGCGGGGGGGCGACAAGAGACCCAGTACTTC. Residues: CASSGRFLAGGRQETQYF. The full variable domain, its missing parts supplied by reference TRBV2 and TRBJ2-5, is EPEVTQTPSHQVTQMGQEVILRCVPISNHLYFYWYRQILGQKVEFLVSFYNNEISEKSEIFDDQFSVERPDGSNFTLKIRSTKLEDSAMYFCASSGRFLAGGRQETQYFGPGTRLLVL.

CDR3 in amino acids: CSAGQVEKLFF. In nucleotides, the CDR3 is TGCAGCGCAGGACAGGTTGAAAAACTGTTTTTT. V is TRBV29-1 and J is TRBJ1-4; 7 nucleotides align to TRBD1. The CDR3 is 11 residues long. The junction had 3 bases not matched to a gene; V was cut back by 7 bases and J by 7 bases. Germline assignment: CDR1 SQVTM and CDR2 ANQGSEA. Variable domain in full (rest from reference TRBV29-1 and TRBJ1-4): SAVISQKPSRDICQRGTSLTIQCQVDSQVTMMFWYRQQPGQSLTLIATANQGSEATYESGFVIDKFPISRPNLTFSTLTVSNMSPEDSSIYLCSAGQVEKLFFGSGTQLSVL.

The chain employs TRBV9 and TRBJ1-1; tentative D call: TRBD1 (6 bases). V was trimmed by 0 bases and J by 1 base, leaving 10 bases between them. This CDR3 is 15 amino acids long. Germline V lookup: CDR1 SGDLS, CDR2 YYNGEE. CDR3 amino acids: CASSVDGTSNTEAFF. The CDR3 bases are TGTGCCAGCAGCGTAGATGGGACATCGAACACTGAAGCTTTCTTT.

The V gene is TRBV11-2, the J gene TRBJ1-1; D gene uncertain. CDR1 and CDR2 (germline): SGHAT, FQNNGV. Trimming took off 5 bases at V and 1 base at J, with 8 bases between the two ends. This CDR3 is 13 amino acids long. CDR3 coding DNA: TGTGCCAGCAGCCTGACTTGGAACACTGAAGCTTTCTTT. Translation gives CASSLTWNTEAFF.

The chain has TRBV5-1 and TRBJ1-5; D is uncertain. The length of the CDR3 is 13 residues. From germline, CDR1 is SGHRS and CDR2 YFSETQ. V lost 4 bases, J lost 0 bases, and 5 bases lay in between. The CDR3 here is CASSQFSNQPQHF. The CDR3 region has the DNA TGCGCCAGCAGCCAGTTTAGCAATCAGCCCCAGCATTTT.

The rearrangement links TRBV11-2 to TRBJ1-5; no definite D call. Per the germline V gene, CDR1 is SGHAT and CDR2 is FQNNGV. V was shortened by 5 bases and J by 4 bases, with 9 bases between the two germline ends. The CDR3 covers 13 residues. CDR3 protein: CASSPNRNQPQHF. The CDR3 nucleotides are TGTGCCAGCAGCCCAAACAGAAATCAGCCCCAGCATTTT.

This clone was picked up a small number of times. The chain joins TRBV28 to TRBJ2-7; 8 nucleotides line up with TRBD1. Looked up from germline, CDR1 is MDHEN and CDR2 is SYDVKM. CDR3 length equals 15 residues. V was clipped by 5 bases and J by 0 bases; unmatched bases: 6. The CDR3 here is CASSRTGSSSYEQYV. For the CDR3, the DNA is TGTGCCAGCAGTCGGACAGGGTCTAGCTCCTACGAGCAGTACGTC.

Only a few counts were recorded for this clone. The chain uses TRBV5-1 and TRBJ1-6; weak D call: TRBD1 (6 bases). Germline CDR1 and CDR2: SGHRS and YFSETQ. This CDR3 comprises 15 residues. Trimming removed 4 bases from V and 7 bases from J, with 15 bases in between. The CDR3 is CASSTWTETNSPLHF. As DNA, the CDR3 is TGCGCCAGCAGCACCTGGACAGAAACCAATTCACCCCTCCACTTT. Full variable domain (missing parts from reference TRBV5-1 and TRBJ1-6): KAGVTQTPRYLIKTRGQQVTLSCSPISGHRSVSWYQQTPGQGLQFLFEYFSETQRNKGNFPGRFSGRQFSNSRSEMNVSTLELGDSALYLCASSTWTETNSPLHFGNGTRLTVT.

The J gene is TRBJ1-5, the V gene TRBV19; 7 bases map to TRBD1. From germline, CDR1 is LNHDA and CDR2 SQIVND (reference sequence). Trimming removed 7 bases from V and 3 bases from J; junction bases left unmatched: 3. The CDR3 runs 13 residues. CDR3 nucleotide sequence: TGTGCCAGTAAGACAGGGAACAATCAGCCCCAGCATTTT. It yields the protein CASKTGNNQPQHF.

The V call is TRBV11-2, the J call TRBJ2-1, with D perhaps TRBD1 (5 bases). The CDR3 spans 16 residues. V was trimmed by 1 base and J by 4 bases, leaving 14 bases between them. Per germline, CDR1 SGHAT and CDR2 FQNNGV. The CDR3 DNA follows: TGTGCCAGCAGCTTAGTTTGGTCAAACAGGTACAATGAGCAGTTCTTC. Protein: CASSLVWSNRYNEQFF.

The CDR3: CASSTHREGGYTF. The CDR3 region has the DNA TGTGCCAGCAGCACCCACAGGGAAGGCGGCTACACCTTC. This chain links TRBV7-3 with TRBJ1-2, with a weak D call TRBD1 (6 bases). V lost 5 bases, J lost 8 bases, and 15 bases lay in between. The CDR3 has 13 amino acids. CDR1 and CDR2 (germline): SGHTA, FQGTGA.

This sequence joins TRBV11-2 and TRBJ2-7, with TRBD1 matching 7 bases. The CDR3 loop spans 13 amino acids. CDR1 and CDR2 from the germline V gene are SGHAT and FQNNGV. V was pared by 4 bases and J by 6 bases, with 6 bases of the junction left unmatched. The CDR3 nucleotides read TGTGCCAGCAGCTCCCCTCACAGGGGCGAGCAGTACGTC. It encodes CASSSPHRGEQYV.

V is TRBV3-1 (or the pseudogene TRBV3-2) and J is TRBJ2-2; TRBD2 is a possible D gene (6 bases). There are 16 residues in the CDR3. CDR1 and CDR2 (germline): LGHDT, YNNKEL (reference sequence). The germline V and J ends were trimmed by 0 bases and 1 base, with 9 bases remaining between them. CDR3 sequence reads: CASSQDWGGNTGELFF. The CDR3 nucleotides read TGTGCCAGCAGCCAAGATTGGGGAGGGAACACCGGGGAGCTGTTTTTT.

The sample holds one count of this clone. The chain joins TRBV5-1 to TRBJ2-7; TRBD1 agrees at 9 bases. V dropped 7 bases and J dropped 3; count of bases not matched to a gene: 8. CDR1 is SGHRS and CDR2 is YFSETQ in the germline V gene. The CDR3 is made up of 14 amino acids. The CDR3 sequence: CASRFRDRDYEQYF. As DNA, the CDR3 is TGCGCCAGCCGATTCCGGGACAGGGACTACGAGCAGTACTTC.

The CDR3 nucleotides are TGTGCCTGGAGGGGTATACAGGGGGCTTCTTTCTATGGCTACACCTTC. Amino acids: CAWRGIQGASFYGYTF. The chain has TRBV30 and TRBJ1-2; the match to TRBD1 covers 9 bases. The J segment lost 4 bases and the V segment lost 3 bases, leaving 12 bases of the junction unmatched. The CDR3 spans 16 residues. The germline gives CDR1 GTSNPN, CDR2 SVGIG (reference sequence).

The CDR3 DNA reads as TGTGCCAGTAGCCTACAGGGGAGAAATGGCTACACCTTC. It codes for CASSLQGRNGYTF. This chain links TRBV19 with TRBJ1-2; 7 positions agree with TRBD1. The CDR3 has 13 residues. Unmatched junction bases numbered 7, after V lost 6 bases and J lost 6 bases. Germline lookup yields CDR1 LNHDA and CDR2 SQIVND (reference sequence).

The V gene is TRBV20-1, the J gene TRBJ2-7, with a possible D match to TRBD1 (5 bases). The CDR3 is made up of 14 amino acids. CDR1 is DFQATT, CDR2 SNEGSKA, per germline (reference sequence). The V end was cut by 3 bases, the J end by 5 bases, with 17 bases between. For the CDR3, the DNA is TGCAGTGCTAGTGGTTCAATCAGGGTCCACGAGCAGTACTTC. Amino acid sequence: CSASGSIRVHEQYF.

A word on this clone: This same CDR3 is encoded by further DNA sequences in the sample. This chain uses TRBV27 with TRBJ1-5, with unresolved D. The CDR3 contains 14 residues. Germline V CDR1 and CDR2: MNHEY, SMNVEV (reference sequence). V lost 0 bases, J lost 3 bases, and 6 bases lay in between. Here the CDR3 reads CASSLSGDNQPQHF. CDR3 bases: TGTGCCAGCAGTTTATCGGGAGACAATCAGCCCCAGCATTTT.

In this sample, this clone turned up a few times. The genes are TRBV5-1 and TRBJ1-1, with 10 bases that match TRBD1. This CDR3 has 14 residues. Germline lookup yields CDR1 SGHRS and CDR2 YFSETQ. The V gene end was trimmed by 0 bases and the J gene end by 9 bases; junction bases not matched to a gene: 5. This CDR3 reads CASSLAGTGDQAFF. Written as DNA, the CDR3 is TGCGCCAGCAGCTTGGCTGGGACAGGGGATCAAGCTTTCTTT.

The V gene is TRBV18, the J gene TRBJ2-1, with 10 nucleotides matching TRBD1. The CDR3 spans 15 residues. Germline CDR1 and CDR2: KGHSH and LQKENI. After removal of 5 bases from V and 6 bases from J, the junction contained 7 bases not matched to a gene. The CDR3: CASSTGTGAINEQFF. The DNA for the CDR3 is TGTGCCAGCTCAACCGGGACAGGGGCTATCAATGAGCAGTTCTTC. The full variable domain, completed using reference TRBV18 and TRBJ2-1, is NAGVMQNPRHLVRRRGQEARLRCSPMKGHSHVYWYRQLPEEGLKFMVYLQKENIIDESGMPKERFSAEFPKEGPSILRIQQVVRGDSAAYFCASSTGTGAINEQFFGPGTRLTVL.